A selection of T cell receptor beta chains follows, all from one sample in a study of blood T cell repertoires in COVID-19. Generated by immunoSEQ multiplex PCR, the TCRdb table keeps only in-frame clones and is missing some. Among 250,000 to 300,000 clones listed, about four fifths were seen once. The sample was PBMCs or T cells enriched from blood (not recorded which). These receptors were taken from a man in his forties or fifties who had been exposed to COVID-19. The conserved cysteine and the conserved F or W are not part of the CDR3 here. Each record gives: V gene, clone size, CDR3 protein. For some rows the clone size is stated as once, few or many, or as a class when expanded; others skip it.

>TRBV5-4|.
ASRTRGSYEQY
>TRBV11-2|.
ASSLGTGGYEQY
>TRBV12-3/TRBV12-4|few
ATGGQGNEQF
>TRBV12-3/TRBV12-4|.
ASSLLSDTQY
>TRBV20-1|.
SVLVAEQF
>TRBV6-5|.
ASSYSASGRGNEQF
>TRBV24-1|few
ATSQGWGEAF
>TRBV10-3|few
AIRQQGGEQY
>TRBV19|.
ASSYYGRSGANVLT
>TRBV19|.
ASTPGGFGSLETQY
>TRBV19|.
ASEVASGYT
>TRBV3-1/TRBV3-2|.
ASSQSSNQPQH
>TRBV30|few
AGRESGNTIY
>TRBV19|.
ASSPRGSGSYEQY
>TRBV9|.
ASSVGSGSSYNEQF
>TRBV5-4|.
ASSRTGYPYEQY
>TRBV10-3|.
AISGTVNQPQH
>TRBV9|.
ASSVGPSGRANEQF
>TRBV18|.
ASSPPSVDTQY
>TRBV5-1|.
ASSFRNYEQY
>TRBV7-9|few
ASSLDRNTIY
>TRBV24-1|.
ATSARDGGSNQPQH
>TRBV2|.
ASSEDSSYNEQF
>TRBV4-1|.
ASSLNRGPSRYT
>TRBV24-1|.
ATSQYSNQPQH
>TRBV27|.
ASKVGQYVDEQF
>TRBV12-3/TRBV12-4|.
ASSKSYGYT
>TRBV29-1|.
SAGQANTEAF
>TRBV5-5|.
ASFRYFFGNTIY
>TRBV6-5|.
ASVLSGWYEQY
>TRBV3-1/TRBV3-2|.
ASSQGRATYEQY
>TRBV3-1/TRBV3-2|.
ASRRGIGETQY
>TRBV19|.
ASIGVGANEQY
>TRBV27|.
ASSSGTGSRTGELF
>TRBV7-3|.
ASSASGSNTGELF
>TRBV10-3|.
AITPGHNSYEQY
>TRBV6-1|.
ASSEFLGQGFATNEKLF
>TRBV18|.
ASSPSEIMPQH
>TRBV19|once
ASRQGTETQY
>TRBV30|.
AWKLPNRYEQY
>TRBV6-4|.
ASSDSAGEGRDEQF
>TRBV7-3|.
ASSLAGQGYEQY
>TRBV27|.
ASRGGGLSRPNYGYT
>TRBV3-1/TRBV3-2|few
ASSQESGAGTGELF
>TRBV4-2|.
ASSQGGLAGGAQF
>TRBV6-5|once
ASSGGVGNTIY
>TRBV12-3/TRBV12-4|.
ASATGPGGYT
>TRBV5-1|.
ASSLQGIGETQY
>TRBV7-9|.
ASSSEGQGALVLLF
>TRBV5-1|.
ASSQGQGRDEQY
>TRBV19|.
ASGPRTTIYGYT
>TRBV10-3|.
AISEGASGSNEQF
>TRBV13|once
ASRDRAPTNTGELF